A selection of T cell receptor beta chains follows, all from one sample in a study of blood T cell repertoires in COVID-19. Profiled with immunoSEQ multiplex PCR; TCRdb holds only in-frame clones, not every one. Of around 140,000 clones in the sample, 81% were seen once. The specimen was peripheral blood. The receptors were sampled from a human donor in a cohort sampled during active COVID-19. Each CDR3 is given with its conserved first and last residue. A D gene is named only where the DNA matches it firmly. Clone size appears in some rows only: once, few, many, or a class for an expanded clone.

TRBV7-9	-	TRBD1	TRBJ2-7	CASSWTGTVTYEQYF	TGTGCCAGCAGCTGGACCGGGACAGTAACCTACGAGCAGTACTTC
TRBV19	-	TRBD1	TRBJ2-7	CASSILKGRGQHLRPYEQYF	TGTGCCAGTAGTATATTGAAAGGCCGGGGACAGCATCTCCGACCATACGAGCAGTACTTC
TRBV28	-	TRBD2	TRBJ2-7	CASSLSLAGGLLSYEQYF	TGTGCCAGCAGTTTGAGTCTAGCGGGAGGTCTCCTTTCCTACGAGCAGTACTTC
TRBV7-2	-	TRBD1	TRBJ2-1	CASSRGQGSYNEQFF	TGTGCCAGCAGCCGGGGACAGGGCTCCTACAATGAGCAGTTCTTC
TRBV19	-	TRBD1	TRBJ1-5	CASSMTGGWQPQHF	TGTGCCAGTAGTATGACAGGGGGCTGGCAGCCCCAGCATTTT
TRBV20-1	once	TRBD2	TRBJ2-3	CSASPSGRGSDTQYF	TGCAGTGCTAGTCCTAGCGGGAGGGGATCGGATACGCAGTATTTT
TRBV3-1/TRBV3-2	-	TRBD2	TRBJ2-1	CASSQELGTSHYNEQFF	TGTGCCAGCAGCCAAGAGTTGGGGACTAGTCACTACAATGAGCAGTTCTTC
TRBV28	-	-	TRBJ1-2	CASSNRDYGYTF	TGTGCCAGCAGCAACAGGGACTATGGCTACACCTTC
TRBV7-9	once	TRBD1	TRBJ1-1	CASSPGDRVNTEAFF	TGTGCCAGCAGCCCAGGGGACAGGGTTAACACTGAAGCTTTCTTT
TRBV10-2	-	-	TRBJ2-7	CASSERPGGYYEQYF	TGCGCCAGCAGTGAGCGGCCAGGGGGGTACTACGAGCAGTACTTC
TRBV9	-	-	TRBJ1-6	CASSVAGNSPLHF	TGTGCCAGCAGCGTAGCGGGGAATTCACCCCTCCACTTT
TRBV7-9	-	TRBD2	TRBJ2-3	CASSLALAGTDTQYF	TGTGCCAGCAGCTTAGCACTAGCGGGCACAGATACGCAGTATTTT
TRBV5-4	-	-	TRBJ1-1	CASSLGRENTEAFF	TGTGCCAGCAGCTTGGGCAGGGAGAACACTGAAGCTTTCTTT
TRBV4-1	-	TRBD1	TRBJ1-6	CASSQQGQGTGSPLHF	TGCGCCAGCAGCCAACAGGGACAGGGGACCGGTTCACCCCTCCACTTT
TRBV15	-	-	TRBJ1-2	CATSRDSYGYTF	TGTGCCACCAGCAGAGACAGCTATGGCTACACCTTC
TRBV7-2	-	TRBD2	TRBJ2-7	CASSFGLAGDYEQYF	TGTGCCAGCAGCTTCGGACTAGCGGGAGATTACGAGCAGTACTTC
TRBV7-2	-	-	TRBJ1-4	CASSLSTNEKLFF	TGTGCCAGCAGCTTAAGCACTAATGAAAAACTGTTTTTT
TRBV21-1	-	-	TRBJ2-7	CASSKWVGLAGLYEQYF	TGTGCCAGCAGCAAATGGGTCGGACTAGCGGGACTTTACGAGCAGTACTTC
TRBV4-1	-	-	TRBJ2-7	CASSQGQEAHYEQYF	TGCGCCAGCAGCCAAGGACAGGAGGCACACTACGAGCAGTACTTC
TRBV7-9	-	-	TRBJ2-1	CASSAPGLIYNEQFF	TGTGCCAGCAGCGCCCCGGGACTTATTTACAATGAGCAGTTCTTC
TRBV29-1	-	-	TRBJ1-2	CSVGVGGAYGYTF	TGCAGCGTTGGTGTAGGGGGAGCGTATGGCTACACCTTC
TRBV6-5	once	-	TRBJ2-3	CASSRQEEDTQYF	TGTGCCAGCAGTCGACAGGAGGAAGATACGCAGTATTTT
TRBV7-2	-	-	TRBJ2-7	CASSPTEARSSYEQYF	TGTGCCAGCAGCCCCACTGAAGCGAGAAGCTCCTACGAGCAGTACTTC
TRBV28	-	TRBD2	TRBJ2-7	CASSRLGLAGAGEQYF	TGTGCCAGCAGCCGACTGGGACTAGCGGGAGCGGGGGAGCAGTACTTC
TRBV15	-	-	TRBJ2-7	CATSGGSSGAYEQYF	TGTGCCACCAGCGGGGGCTCAAGTGGGGCCTACGAGCAGTACTTC
TRBV7-2	-	TRBD1	TRBJ1-5	CASSFTGGGQPQHF	TGTGCCAGCAGCTTCACAGGGGGCGGGCAGCCCCAGCATTTT
TRBV5-4	-	TRBD2	TRBJ2-7	CASSNSGSSYEQYF	TGTGCCAGCAGCAATAGCGGGAGTTCCTACGAGCAGTACTTC
TRBV5-1	-	TRBD2	TRBJ2-5	CASSLVGSGTSGSGKTQYF	TGCGCCAGCAGCTTGGTTGGTTCCGGGACTAGCGGGAGTGGGAAGACCCAGTACTTC
TRBV4-2	once	-	TRBJ1-5	CASSPFSQGGNQPQHF	TGTGCCAGCAGTCCCTTTTCACAGGGCGGCAATCAGCCCCAGCATTTT
TRBV6-6	-	-	TRBJ2-6	CASSRQRLQGLTSGANVLTF	TGTGCCAGCAGCCGCCAACGACTACAGGGCCTCACCTCTGGGGCCAACGTCCTGACTTTC
TRBV25-1	-	TRBD2	TRBJ2-5	CASSENGLAGQETQYF	TGTGCCAGCAGTGAAAACGGACTAGCGGGGCAAGAGACCCAGTACTTC
TRBV9	many	TRBD1	TRBJ1-2	CASSVDRQGYGYTF	TGTGCCAGCAGCGTAGATCGACAGGGCTATGGCTACACCTTC
TRBV3-1/TRBV3-2	-	-	TRBJ2-7	CASSPGGFYEQYF	TGTGCCAGCAGCCCCGGGGGTTTCTACGAGCAGTACTTC
TRBV7-2	-	-	TRBJ2-3	CASSLSGRTDTQYF	TGTGCCAGCAGCTTGAGTGGTCGCACAGATACGCAGTATTTT
TRBV2	-	-	TRBJ2-1	CASGEYNEQFF	TGTGCCAGCGGAGAATACAATGAGCAGTTCTTC
TRBV7-3	-	TRBD2	TRBJ2-5	CASSSGLATKETQYF	TGTGCCAGCAGCTCAGGACTAGCCACCAAAGAGACCCAGTACTTC
TRBV21-1	-	-	TRBJ1-6	CASSHAGTDYNSPLHF	TGTGCCAGCAGCCATGCCGGGACAGATTATAATTCACCCCTCCACTTT
TRBV18	once	-	TRBJ1-5	CASSPPGGDQPQHF	TGTGCCAGCTCACCACCGGGGGGGGATCAGCCCCAGCATTTT
TRBV28	-	TRBD1	TRBJ1-2	CASTLGTGTNYGYTF	TGTGCCAGCACCTTGGGGACAGGCACTAACTATGGCTACACCTTC
TRBV7-2	-	-	TRBJ1-1	CASSLFGEVTEAFF	TGTGCCAGCAGCTTATTTGGGGAGGTCACTGAAGCTTTCTTT
TRBV3-1/TRBV3-2	few	TRBD1	TRBJ1-1	CASSPSGDRVAEAFF	TGTGCCAGCAGCCCCTCAGGTGACAGGGTGGCTGAAGCTTTCTTT
TRBV7-2	-	-	TRBJ2-5	CASSLASGWETQYF	TGTGCCAGCAGCTTAGCCTCGGGGTGGGAGACCCAGTACTTC
TRBV7-8	-	-	TRBJ1-6	CASSLARGSPLHF	TGTGCCAGCAGCTTAGCGCGGGGCTCACCCCTCCACTTT
TRBV28	-	-	TRBJ1-1	CASSSLPASAAFF	TGTGCCAGCAGTTCCCTACCAGCGTCAGCAGCTTTCTTT
TRBV28	-	-	TRBJ2-7	CASSTPGHSSYEQYF	TGTGCCAGCAGTACTCCGGGACATAGCTCCTACGAGCAGTACTTC
TRBV5-5	few	TRBD1	TRBJ2-2	CASSLRDRADGELFF	TGTGCCAGCAGCTTGAGGGACAGGGCAGACGGGGAGCTGTTTTTT
TRBV19	-	-	TRBJ2-5	CASSIPGVKETQYF	TGTGCCAGTAGTATTCCGGGGGTCAAAGAGACCCAGTACTTC
TRBV11-3	-	-	TRBJ2-3	CASSFRQGGDTQYF	TGTGCCAGCAGCTTCCGACAGGGAGGAGATACGCAGTATTTT
TRBV7-9	-	TRBD1	TRBJ2-5	CASSLGGRGIQETQYF	TGTGCCAGCAGCTTAGGGGGCAGGGGGATACAAGAGACCCAGTACTTC